The source of this T cell receptor (beta chain) is a study of T cells in localized non-small cell lung cancer (dated by TCRdb to the early 2020s). Regarding the complete study: T cell repertoires of approximately 250 early-stage NSCLC patients were analyzed, with tumors being compared against uninvolved tumor-adjacent lungs. All 240 or so NSCLC patients in the cohort were treatment-naive and had localized lung tumors that were resected. The mean age of the NSCLC patients was about 70 years, with fewer than 150 men and approximately 100 women.

TCR beta CDR3 regions were sequenced from DNA using the immunoSEQ Assay. From the authors' description of their analysis: To compute T cell density, TCR beta template counts were normalized to usable DNA, which was estimated by amplifying housekeeping genes. Richness was estimated using the preseqR package, with extrapolation to 400,000 templates for PBMC samples and to 120,000 templates for tissue samples. Clonality was taken to be one minus Pielou's evenness. Differential abundance testing on productive amino-acid clonotypes, with a minimum total count of 5 and an alpha of 0.1, was used to identify tissue-enriched TCRs. Repertoire overlap between compartments was quantified with the Jaccard Index and Morisita Overlap Index. TCR beta CDR3s were clustered by GLIPH together with public tetramer-defined viral CDR3s, and at least three viral sequences plus V-gene enrichment were required for viral motifs. What TCRdb holds here is the immuneACCESS table cut down to in-frame rearrangements. Part of the clones is not present; checked against another copy, under half of the missing clones reflect an unresolved V gene, and the others are unexplained. For V, J and clone size, that table is used; D and trimming come from the DNA. This sample holds tens of thousands of clones; 85% to 90% were observed only once. The leading ten clones occupy 6% to 6.5% of the sample.

Results and caveats for the whole study, not just this receptor: Longer overall survival was associated with higher T cell density in blood, whereas shorter survival was associated with higher clonality in adjacent lung. Uninvolved tumor-adjacent lung showed the highest T cell clonality, higher than tumor, which suggests more focused antigenic responses in the uninvolved tumor-adjacent lung. Because multi-region tumor sequencing was not done, intratumor heterogeneity could not be ruled out. Because the study design was exploratory, TCR variables were selected using unadjusted p-values without false-discovery rate correction. Of the top 100 tumor clones, a median of roughly 56 were detected in paired uninvolved adjacent lung; under 35 were also among that lung's top 100.

Points on this clone: No cognate antigen has been identified for it. No clone much larger than this one lies a single base away; base qualities are absent.

CDR1 and CDR2 (LNHDA, SQIVND) derive from the germline V gene (reference sequence). Counted from cysteine to phenylalanine, this CDR3 has 14 amino acids. The kept DNA is CDR3 alone, 42 bases in frame from the first base. After removal of 4 bases from V and 7 bases from J, the junction retains 9 bases not matched to a gene. At diagnosis, peripheral blood, uninvolved tumor-adjacent lung and tumor were collected and were preserved as a mix of fresh-frozen and FFPE material. For TCR repertoire profiling, blood samples were analyzed in the form of peripheral blood mononuclear cells. This TCR was sampled from a man aged 40-75 years with stage II lung adenocarcinoma. Material: PBMCs, obtained before any cancer treatment. The V and J segments used are TRBV19 and TRBJ1-1; TRBD1 lines up with 7 middle nucleotides. The DNA sequence reads TGTGCCAGTAGTAGGGTTGACAGGGATAGTGAAGCTTTCTTT. It translates as CASSRVDRDSEAFF. With the portions outside the CDR3 filled from the reference TRBV19 and TRBJ1-1 genes, the complete variable region becomes DGGITQSPKYLFRKEGQNVTLSCEQNLNHDAMYWYRQDPGQGLRLIYYSQIVNDFQKGDIAEGYSVSREKKESFPLTVTSAQKNPTAFYLCASSRVDRDSEAFFGQGTRLTVV.